The present TCR beta chain was sequenced within a study of blood T cell repertoires in COVID-19. J gave up 4 bases and V 4 bases, and 5 bases lay outside the gene matches. The CDR3 extends over 15 amino acids. Germline CDR1 reads SGHDT; CDR2 reads YYEEEE. As handled by the study authors: Reference gene primer amplification yielded estimated nucleated cell counts. Measured with immunoSEQ multiplex PCR; TCRdb has only the in-frame clones, and not every one. The D gene and trimming were derived from the DNA, and the V and J assignments and clone size from that table. The sample has about 360,000 clones, more than 85% seen once; the top ten hold less than 3.5%.

This chain joins TRBV5-6 and TRBJ1-4; 9 bases are a match to TRBD1. This sequence was found in a human donor in a cohort sampled during active COVID-19. The sample was peripheral blood. CDR3 loop: CASSNRDRVNEKLFF. The CDR3 region has the DNA TGTGCCAGCAGCAACCGGGACAGGGTTAATGAAAAACTGTTTTTT.